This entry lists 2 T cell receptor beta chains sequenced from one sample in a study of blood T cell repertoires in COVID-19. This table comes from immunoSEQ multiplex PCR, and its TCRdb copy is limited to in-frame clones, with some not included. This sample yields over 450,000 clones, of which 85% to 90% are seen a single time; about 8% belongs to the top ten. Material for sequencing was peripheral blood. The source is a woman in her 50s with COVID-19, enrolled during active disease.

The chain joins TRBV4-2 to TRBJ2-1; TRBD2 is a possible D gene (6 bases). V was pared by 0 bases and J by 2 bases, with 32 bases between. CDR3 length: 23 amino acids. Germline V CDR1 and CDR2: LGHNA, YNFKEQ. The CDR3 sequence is CASSQDWGVGGSWTPPPYNEQFF. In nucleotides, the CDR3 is TGTGCCAGCAGCCAAGATTGGGGGGTTGGCGGGTCCTGGACCCCGCCCCCCTACAATGAGCAGTTCTTC.

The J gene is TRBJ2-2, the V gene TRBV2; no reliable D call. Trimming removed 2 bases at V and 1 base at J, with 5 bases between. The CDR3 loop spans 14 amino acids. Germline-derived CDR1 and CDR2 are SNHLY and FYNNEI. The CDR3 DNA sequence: TGTGCCAGCAGTGAACACAGGAACACCGGGGAGCTGTTTTTT. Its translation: CASSEHRNTGELFF. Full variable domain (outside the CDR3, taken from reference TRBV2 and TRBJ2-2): EPEVTQTPSHQVTQMGQEVILRCVPISNHLYFYWYRQILGQKVEFLVSFYNNEISEKSEIFDDQFSVERPDGSNFTLKIRSTKLEDSAMYFCASSEHRNTGELFFGEGSRLTVL.